This T cell receptor (beta chain) was sequenced for a study of blood T cell repertoires in COVID-19. About the research overall: COVID-19 samples collected from the United States, Italy and Spain covered acute and convalescent phases.

Sequenced by immunoSEQ multiplex PCR; TCRdb stores in-frame clones only, minus some. The sample consists of 180,000 or so clones, about 80% of them appearing once. Germline V gene sequence: CDR1 SGHVS, CDR2 FQNEAQ. This CDR3 is built from 16 residues. V lost 1 base to trimming and J lost 1 base, with 14 bases between them. The chain links TRBV7-8 to TRBJ2-7; possibly TRBD2 for D (6 bases). This receptor was identified in a human donor with acute or convalescent COVID-19. The donor label of this sample is uncertain. The sequenced material came from peripheral blood. The CDR3 is CASSLVTGTSSYEQYF. The CDR3 DNA reads as TGTGCCAGCAGCTTAGTCACCGGGACTTCTTCCTACGAGCAGTACTTC.